The 17 T cell receptor beta chains presented below share a single source sample, sequenced in a study of blood T cell repertoires in COVID-19. The protocol was immunoSEQ multiplex PCR, while the TCRdb copy is restricted to in-frame clones and leaves out a portion. The repertoire includes 190,000 or so clones, 80% to 85% of them detected once, and 10% to 15% sits in the top ten. Sample: peripheral blood. The receptors stem from a woman of 80 years or more with COVID-19, enrolled during active disease.

This clone was detected a few times. The same CDR3 arises from other DNA sequences in this sample as well. The chain joins TRBV6-2 or TRBV6-3 to TRBJ2-7; maybe TRBD1 (6 bases). The CDR3 loop spans 13 amino acids. Trimming stripped 6 bases from V and 1 base from J, with 10 bases between. CDR1 MNHEY and CDR2 SVGEGT come from the germline V gene. The CDR3 protein is CASSRTGSYEQYF. The CDR3 region has the DNA TGTGCCAGCAGCCGAACAGGGTCCTACGAGCAGTACTTC.

This clone was seen just once. The genes are TRBV5-6 and TRBJ2-3; D is unclear. V lost 1 base to trimming and J lost 0 bases, with 12 bases between them. This CDR3 contains 16 residues. Germline lookup yields CDR1 SGHDT and CDR2 YYEEEE. CDR3 protein: CASSLYGSSSTDTQYF. The CDR3 DNA follows: TGTGCCAGCAGCTTGTACGGGTCCTCTAGCACAGATACGCAGTATTTT.

The V gene is TRBV7-2, the J gene TRBJ1-1, with D tentatively TRBD1 (6 bases). The germline gives CDR1 SGHTA, CDR2 FQGNSA. The CDR3 contains 16 residues. V was pared by 5 bases and J by 1 base, with 17 bases between. CDR3 coding DNA: TGTGCCAGCAGCCTTGATAGGACAGACCCGAACACTGAAGCTTTCTTT. Translated, it gives CASSLDRTDPNTEAFF.

This clone turned up a few times. The V gene is TRBV4-2, the J gene TRBJ1-5; maybe TRBD1 (6 bases). The CDR3 runs to 13 residues. Between the trimmed V and J ends, which lost 0 bases and 7 bases, there was a span of 7 bases. The germline CDR1 and CDR2 sequences are LGHNA and YNFKEQ. CDR3 sequence reads: CASSQDGGQPQHF. The CDR3 DNA reads TGTGCCAGCAGCCAAGATGGGGGCCAGCCCCAGCATTTT.

The CDR3 DNA follows: TGTGCCAGCAGCCCCCGTTCCCCAGATACGCAGTATTTT. Its protein is CASSPRSPDTQYF. The V and J genes are TRBV9 and TRBJ2-3; D is unresolved. CDR1 is SGDLS, CDR2 YYNGEE, per germline. This CDR3 is 13 amino acids long. Trimming pared 4 bases from V and 4 bases from J, leaving 10 bases between.

The chain combines TRBV11-3 with TRBJ2-7; D possibly corresponds to TRBD2 (5 bases). Per the germline V gene, CDR1 is SGHNT and CDR2 is YENEEA. The CDR3 spans 16 residues. Trimming left V 4 bases short and J 2 bases short, with 18 bases between. CDR3 nucleotides: TGTGCCAGCAGCTCCTCTCGGGGAAAAGGCACCTACGAGCAGTACTTC. Encoded protein: CASSSSRGKGTYEQYF.

The V call is TRBV12-3 or TRBV12-4, the J call TRBJ2-1; D not resolved. Trimming took 0 bases from V and 4 from J, leaving 4 bases between them. This CDR3 has 13 amino acids. CDR3 residues: CASSLARYNEQFF. The CDR3 bases are TGTGCCAGCAGTTTAGCGCGATACAATGAGCAGTTCTTC.

V and J are TRBV19 and TRBJ2-1; 8 bases map to TRBD1. With 5 bases clipped from V and 5 bases from J, the junction kept 5 bases outside the gene matches. CDR3 size: 14 residues. In germline, CDR1 is LNHDA, CDR2 SQIVND (reference sequence). CDR3 DNA sequence: TGTGCCAGTAGTGCCGCAGGGGGCCACAATGAGCAGTTCTTC. This sequence encodes CASSAAGGHNEQFF.

The rearrangement uses TRBV19 and TRBJ2-2, with 8 bases matching TRBD1. J lost 6 bases, V lost 6 bases, and 15 bases had no gene match. Per the germline V gene, CDR1 is LNHDA and CDR2 is SQIVND (reference sequence). The CDR3 is 17 amino acids. In DNA form, the CDR3 reads TGTGCCAGTAGACCGGGGCAGGGGGCCCCTAGGGCCGGGGAGCTGTTTTTT. Encoded protein: CASRPGQGAPRAGELFF.

The gene calls are TRBV5-4 and TRBJ2-2; 10 bases are a match to TRBD2. Germline-derived CDR1 and CDR2 are SGHNT and YYREEE (reference sequence). J was trimmed by 5 bases and V by 2 bases; bases with no gene match: 6. CDR3 length equals 16 residues. The DNA for the CDR3 is TGTGCCAGCAGCTTAGTAGGTAGCGGGAGGACCGGGGAGCTGTTTTTT. Amino acids: CASSLVGSGRTGELFF.

The chain combines TRBV5-1 with TRBJ1-1; D is perhaps TRBD1 (6 bases). The CDR3 length is 12 residues. Germline V lookup: CDR1 SGHRS, CDR2 YFSETQ. The V end was cut by 0 bases, the J end by 10 bases, with 10 bases between. The CDR3 sequence: CASSLDTGLAFF. As DNA, the CDR3 is TGCGCCAGCAGCTTGGATACAGGGTTAGCTTTCTTT.

The V call is TRBV10-3, the J call TRBJ1-1, with TRBD1 identical over 7 bases. The germline V gene encodes CDR1 ENHRY and CDR2 SYGVKD. The ends lost 6 bases at V and 4 bases at J; junction bases unmatched: 8. The CDR3 is 14 amino acids. The CDR3 sequence is CAIREDREVTEAFF. The CDR3 nucleotides read TGTGCCATCAGGGAAGACAGGGAGGTCACTGAAGCTTTCTTT.

As to this clone: Other DNA sequences in the sample encode the same CDR3. This rearrangement joins TRBV7-2 to TRBJ2-5, with 16 bases matching TRBD2. In germline, CDR1 is SGHTA, CDR2 FQGNSA. J lost 5 bases, V lost 4 bases, and 4 bases had no gene match. This CDR3 is 16 amino acids long. Written as DNA, the CDR3 is TGTGCCAGCAGCTCCCAGGGACTAGCGGGAGGGGAGACCCAGTACTTC. Translation: CASSSQGLAGGETQYF.

V and J are TRBV27 and TRBJ1-1, with TRBD1 matching over 9 bases. Looked up from germline, CDR1 is MNHEY and CDR2 is SMNVEV (reference sequence). Trimming at V came to 4 bases and at J to 5 bases, leaving 8 bases not matched to a gene. This CDR3 is 15 amino acids long. CDR3 DNA: TGTGCCAGCAGTTCGCGGACAGGGGTGTTGACTGAAGCTTTCTTT. Translated, it gives CASSSRTGVLTEAFF.

Here the CDR3 DNA reads TGTGCCAGCATGAGGGCGTGGGACAGGGTTAACAATGAGCAGTTCTTC. Amino acids: CASMRAWDRVNNEQFF. The chain links TRBV2 to TRBJ2-1, with 9 bases lining up with TRBD1. This CDR3 is built from 16 residues. CDR1 is SNHLY and CDR2 is FYNNEI in the germline V gene. Trimming at V came to 7 bases and at J to 5 bases, leaving 12 bases not matched to a gene.

The chain employs TRBV5-1 and TRBJ1-1; 8 nucleotides agree with TRBD1. The CDR3 spans 15 residues. Trimming removed 3 bases from V and 1 base from J; junction bases left unmatched: 5. Germline CDR1 and CDR2: SGHRS and YFSETQ. The CDR3 sequence is CASSSPGTGNTEAFF. Written as DNA, the CDR3 is TGCGCCAGCAGCTCGCCCGGGACAGGGAACACTGAAGCTTTCTTT.

CDR3 region: CATSDGGTPAPETQYF. The CDR3 DNA reads TGTGCCACCAGTGACGGCGGGACGCCGGCCCCAGAGACCCAGTACTTC. The chain joins TRBV24-1 to TRBJ2-5; perhaps TRBD2 as D (6 bases). Germline values: CDR1 KGHDR, CDR2 SFDVKD. This CDR3 is 16 amino acids long. V lost 4 bases, J lost 4 bases, and 18 bases lay in between.